The T cell receptor (beta chain) under discussion was sequenced for a study of T cell responses to AZD1222 COVID-19 vaccine. General study results and limits: Seropositive status at baseline applied to only a handful of AZD1222 recipients. Elevations in Spike-specific TCR breadth and depth followed administration of two AZD1222 doses. Females outnumbered males among donors, who were mostly white British; clonal diversity was possibly underestimated. Nearly half of spike-specific TCRs reportedly target variant regions that are unmutated in the B.1.351 and B.1.1.7 variants.

The count of this clone is one. The target antigen is unknown. Assay: immunoSEQ multiplex PCR; the TCRdb copy retains only in-frame clones and omits some. Of about 270,000 clones listed, approximately 94% are singletons. CDR3 length: 13 amino acids. The ends were cut back, 5 bases at V and 6 bases at J, with 11 bases in the middle. CDR1 is MDHEN, CDR2 SYDVKM, per germline. The gene calls are TRBV28 and TRBJ1-5; tentatively, D is TRBD1 (5 bases). Material: peripheral blood, obtained 28 days after the second AZD1222 dose. This receptor was taken from an adult who received the AZD1222 COVID-19 vaccine. CDR3 region: CASSPGRGQPQHF. DNA of the CDR3: TGTGCCAGCAGTCCGGGGCGAGGTCAGCCCCAGCATTTT.